The present entry profiles one T cell receptor beta chain with its context. Its antigen is still unknown. Autoimmune disease history or systemic immunosuppression led to patients being barred. This record belongs to a study of OX40 agonist ivuxolimab in advanced cancers. Study conclusions and caveats: Not determined was the antigen specificity of the expanded peripheral T cells.

Germline assignment: CDR1 MDHEN and CDR2 SYDVKM. V dropped 3 bases and J dropped 10; count of bases not matched to a gene: 4. The CDR3 length is 14 residues. Method: immunoSEQ multiplex PCR; TCRdb's copy keeps in-frame clones and lacks some. The sample lists some 11,000 clones; around 74% were seen once. Material: CD4+ or CD8+ T cells sorted from blood, obtained in a trial of the OX40 agonist ivuxolimab. The sequence derives from an adult with an advanced solid tumor such as melanoma, head and neck, liver or kidney cancer. This chain connects TRBV28 to TRBJ2-1; 12 bases map to TRBD2. The CDR3 loop reads CASSLTSGRGEQFF. The CDR3 region has the DNA TGTGCCAGCAGTTTGACTAGCGGGAGAGGAGAGCAGTTCTTC.